This T cell receptor beta chain derives from a study of Graves' ophthalmopathy and Graves' hyperthyroidism (dated 2018 in TCRdb). Broadly, across the study: Peripheral blood was collected at initial diagnosis, prior to any treatment. To tell Graves' ophthalmopathy apart from Graves' hyperthyroidism, and to predict which patients would progress to ophthalmopathy, the study relied on TCR beta repertoire signatures. In total, around 130 blood samples were TCR-sequenced: fewer than 50 ophthalmopathy, some 75 hyperthyroidism and approximately 17 hyperthyroidism-to-ophthalmopathy patients. To explore V-J signatures that distinguish ophthalmopathy from hyperthyroidism, a discovery set of more than 90 patients was enrolled, made up of 40 to 45 with ophthalmopathy and some 58 with stable hyperthyroidism. For independent validation, a separate cohort was made up of approximately 19 hyperthyroidism patients plus 17 patients who later progressed from hyperthyroidism to ophthalmopathy. In six or seven hyperthyroidism patients, the T-cell repertoires found in thyroid tissue were compared with those found in blood. After sampling, hyperthyroidism patients received methimazole starting at 30 mg daily, and ophthalmopathy patients received high-dose intravenous methylprednisolone. The 75 to 100 discovery patients were divided at random into training and test sets in a 7:3 ratio.

Hyperthyroidism was defined as stable when no progression to ophthalmopathy occurred within 18 months of follow-up. Hyperthyroidism patients were newly diagnosed, with disease duration under 2 months, and aged 18 to 65 years. Patients were excluded if they had other autoimmune diseases, uncontrolled infections, pregnancy or lactation. Clinical symptoms, serum thyroxine, TRAb, thyroid ultrasound and orbital computed tomography formed the basis of the diagnosis. Ficoll-Paque density gradient centrifugation was used to isolate PBMCs from about 9.4 ml of fresh peripheral blood. Trizol reagent was used to extract the total RNA, and its quality was then checked on an Agilent 2100 Bioanalyzer. CDR1 is given as LGHNA and CDR2 as YNFKEQ, both from the germline V gene. The CDR3 runs 14 residues from the cysteine to the phenylalanine. The DNA shown is the 42-base CDR3, in frame from base 1. V gives up 2 bases and J gives up 4 bases, and the segment between their germline ends measures 11 bases.

This clonotype has a count of ten or more. Its antigen remains unidentified. The record has no base qualities; no much larger clone is one base away. For repertoire sequencing, the TCR beta CDR3 regions were amplified from RNA transcripts. A first-round RT-PCR used HTBI primers with the Qiagen OneStep RT-PCR kit, followed by a second-round multiplex PCR, size selection and purification. Libraries were sequenced paired-end with 100 bp reads on an Illumina HiSeq2000. Per the original workflow: SOAPnuke was used for read processing, and reads with adapters, uncalled bases, a mean Phred below 15, or no exact constant-primer or identifier match were discarded. COPE v1.2.5 was used to merge high-quality paired reads. Each unique nucleotide sequence was defined as a clonotype, and clonotypes were aligned to IMGT TRB V, D and J references with MiTCR v1.1. Only V-J combinations with frequency above 0.0001 were analysed, covering about 99% of repertoires. A TCR clonal expansion and chaos score per V-J combination was defined as the ratio of F50 clonal expansion to chaos observed in the TCRdist matrix. Features were reduced by Welch's t-statistics and random forest to over 10 V-J combinations, which fed a naive Bayes classifier. The similarity between thyroid and blood repertoires was quantified using the Morisita-Horn index. TCRdb redid the processing of the public reads, applying fastp at Q25 and MiXCR, and retained in-frame beta chains. Identical CDR3 proteins give one entry, which carries the most common genes and DNA. These V and J calls are TCRdb output, not the study's own analysis. A total of some 410,000 distinct CDR3 sequences appear in this sample, roughly 21% of them only once. The ten largest clones represent roughly 3.2% of the sample.

What the authors observed across the whole study: Ophthalmopathy was separated from stable hyperthyroidism by the 13-signature model with roughly 90% sensitivity and around 81% specificity in cross-validation and with 80%/75% in the test set. Sample size was not statistically predetermined, and group allocation was not concealed from the investigators. Most expanded thyroid clonotypes with frequency above 0.001 were also detected in blood, suggesting blood repertoires may reflect the thyroid immune response. In validation, the model predicted ophthalmopathy progression with about 64% sensitivity and about 77% specificity; about a dozen predicted patients were CT-confirmed with GO in a median of about 7.1 months.

Sequenced input: peripheral blood. Recombination connected TRBV4-2 to TRBJ1-1, with no D gene named confidently. The clonotype originates from a woman aged 18-35 years with stable Graves' hyperthyroidism. Donor details come from another sample of the same person, matched by shared clones. The CDR3 reads as follows: CASSQRPLGTEAFF. DNA sequence: TGTGCCAGCAGCCAAAGGCCGCTCGGCACTGAAGCTTTCTTT.